The T cell receptor beta chain under discussion was sequenced for a study of shared clonotypes between healthy human individuals. Study at large: Used for every donor were three CD4 naive, three CD4 memory, two CD8 naive and one CD8 memory plate.

The CDR3 runs to 15 residues. CDR1 is SQVTM, CDR2 ANQGSEA, per germline. V was cut by 1 base and J by 2 bases, with 13 bases left in between. Profiled with immunoSEQ multiplex PCR; TCRdb holds only in-frame clones, not every one. The sample records about 2,500,000 clones, over 85% being singletons. This clonotype originated in a man younger than 35 in good health. The material sequenced was naive CD4+ T cells sorted from blood. Subset in this sample: CD45RA+ positively selected. V usage is TRBV29-1 and J usage is TRBJ2-3; a possible D gene is TRBD2 (6 bases). The CDR3 sequence: CSVEGPGLTTDTQYF. The DNA for the CDR3 is TGCAGCGTTGAAGGGCCTGGACTAACCACAGATACGCAGTATTTT.